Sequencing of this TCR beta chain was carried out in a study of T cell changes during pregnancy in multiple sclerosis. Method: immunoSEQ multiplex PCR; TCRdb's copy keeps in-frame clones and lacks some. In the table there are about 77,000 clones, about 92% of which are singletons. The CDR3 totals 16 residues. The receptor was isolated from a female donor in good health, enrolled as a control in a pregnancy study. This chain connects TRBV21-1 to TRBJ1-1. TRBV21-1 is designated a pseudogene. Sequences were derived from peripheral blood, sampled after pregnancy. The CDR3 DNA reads TGTGCCAGCGAGAACCCCACTTGGGAGCACCGGGCGGGAGCTTTCTTT. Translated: CASENPTWEHRAGAFF.